This T cell receptor beta chain stems from a study of siplizumab effects on memory and regulatory T cells. A remark on this clone: The antigen is not known.

Assay used: immunoSEQ multiplex PCR; TCRdb lists only in-frame clones, some missing. The sample lists more than 85,000 clones, approximately 90% occurring once. The junction had 10 bases not matched to a gene; V was cut back by 1 base and J by 2 bases. Looked up from germline, CDR1 is SGHRS and CDR2 is YFSETQ. The CDR3 runs 17 residues. Findings and caveats of the study: Controls had 26.9% Treg-derived mappable alloreactive CD4+ clones on average, versus nearly 70% with siplizumab.

This sequence was found in a human donor in good health. The sample comprised CD4+ T cells sorted from blood. This chain connects TRBV5-1 to TRBJ2-3; 7 positions agree with TRBD2. The DNA for the CDR3 is TGCGCCAGCAGCTTGCAAGGCTCTAGCGGCTCCACAGATACGCAGTATTTT. This translates into CASSLQGSSGSTDTQYF.